The 8 T cell receptor beta chains below were found in one sample sequenced in a study of blood T cells in healthy people across ages. For the second PCR, which ran for about 7 to 12 cycles, a sample-barcoded 5' primer and a J-beta primer mix were used. TCRdb processed the 5' RACE reads anew with MiXCR; each CDR3 protein has one entry. Here the sample spans some 710,000 distinct CDR3 sequences, 35% to 60% being singletons. Sample: blood. These receptors were taken from a man aged 80 or over in good health.

The chain employs TRBV12-3 or TRBV12-4 and TRBJ1-1, with D possibly TRBD1 on 6 matching bases. V was clipped by 6 bases and J by 2 bases, with 16 bases between them. There are 15 residues in the CDR3. CDR3 sequence reads: CASRGTGHINTEAFF. The DNA for the CDR3 is TGTGCCAGCAGGGGCACGGGACACATTAACACTGAAGCTTTCTTT.

The chain is built from TRBV19 and TRBJ1-6; 7 bases match TRBD1. This CDR3 region has 15 residues. CDR1 is LNHDA and CDR2 is SQIVND in the germline V gene (reference sequence). The V and J ends lost 10 bases and 6 bases, in that order; junction bases with no gene match: 12. CDR3: CATKTSGTANSPLHF. The CDR3 coding sequence is TGTGCCACCAAGACCTCCGGGACAGCTAATTCACCCCTCCACTTT.

A single count supports this clonotype. V usage is TRBV7-9 and J usage is TRBJ1-2, with TRBD1 matching 8 bases. The ends lost 1 base at V and 4 bases at J; junction bases unmatched: 5. This CDR3 is 15 amino acids long. From germline, CDR1 is SEHNR and CDR2 FQNEAQ (reference sequence). Here the CDR3 reads CASSLETGDSYGYTF. CDR3 DNA: TGTGCCAGCAGCTTAGAGACAGGGGACTCCTATGGCTACACCTTC.

This clonotype showed up just once. One junction end does not reproduce the germline sequence, and a read error may be involved. The rearrangement links TRBV12-3 or TRBV12-4 to TRBJ2-3, with 7 bases fitting TRBD2. CDR3 length equals 17 residues. The CDR3 DNA sequence: TGTGCCTGCAGAACCCGACTAAGCGGGATTAGCACAGATACGCAGTATTTT. Translation gives CACRTRLSGISTDTQYF.

This clonotype was observed a few times. The rearrangement joins TRBV28 to TRBJ2-5; D gene ambiguous. Germline assignment: CDR1 MDHEN and CDR2 SYDVKM. The ends were cut back, 2 bases at V and 1 base at J, with 11 bases in the middle. The CDR3 covers 15 residues. The CDR3 spells CASSLNWQSQETQYF. Written as DNA, the CDR3 is TGTGCCAGCAGTTTAAATTGGCAGTCCCAAGAGACCCAGTACTTC.

This clonotype has just a few counts. The chain couples TRBV13 to TRBJ2-7; the D gene is possibly TRBD2 (5 bases). This CDR3 has 14 amino acids. Trimming left V 0 bases short and J 3 bases short, with 9 bases between. The germline CDR1 and CDR2 sequences are PRHDT and FYEKMQ (reference sequence). This CDR3 reads CASSLGSGIYEQYF. CDR3 coding DNA: TGTGCCAGCAGCTTAGGTTCCGGGATCTACGAGCAGTACTTC. Complete variable domain (other parts from reference TRBV13 and TRBJ2-7): AAGVIQSPRHLIKEKRETATLKCYPIPRHDTVYWYQQGPGQDPQFLISFYEKMQSDKGSIPDRFSAQQFSDYHSELNMSSLELGDSALYFCASSLGSGIYEQYFGPGTRLTVT.

This sequence joins TRBV5-1 and TRBJ2-1; 11 positions agree with TRBD2. This CDR3 is built from 16 residues. Germline trimming cut 4 bases from V and 7 bases from J; bases unmatched to any gene: 10. Germline-derived CDR1 and CDR2 are SGHRS and YFSETQ. The CDR3 loop is CASSMDVTSGSNEQFF. The CDR3 nucleotides are TGCGCCAGCAGCATGGATGTTACTAGCGGGAGTAATGAGCAGTTCTTC.

V usage is TRBV20-1 and J usage is TRBJ1-5; D perhaps matches TRBD1 (5 bases). V lost 6 bases to trimming and J lost 2 bases, with 17 bases between them. The CDR3 loop spans 15 amino acids. Germline V gene lookup returns CDR1 DFQATT and CDR2 SNEGSKA (reference sequence). The CDR3 sequence: CSAPHWGRGNQPQHF. The CDR3 DNA is TGCAGTGCCCCCCATTGGGGCCGGGGCAATCAGCCCCAGCATTTT.